This entry lists 30 T cell receptor beta chains sequenced from one sample in a study of human CD8 memory T cell subsets. UMI-labeled 5' RACE produced the TCR beta libraries. TCRdb reprocessed the 5' RACE reads and keeps a single row for each CDR3 protein, giving no DNA. The specimen's table records 9,000 to 10,000 distinct CDR3 sequences. The sample consisted of CD8+ T cells from PBMCs. The receptor set was obtained from a human donor in good health.

By frequency, this clonotype registers medium-sized. This rearrangement joins TRBV29-1 to TRBJ1-4. CDR3 length: 12 residues. Germline assignment: CDR1 SQVTM and CDR2 ANQGSEA. Here the CDR3 reads CSVVLAGKKLFF.

V is TRBV19 and J is TRBJ2-1; there is no DNA to check the TCRdb D call of TRBD2. The CDR3 totals 14 residues. Germline lookup yields CDR1 LNHDA and CDR2 SQIVND (reference sequence). The CDR3 loop reads CASNAGGVDNEQFF. Full variable domain (remainder filled in from reference TRBV19 and TRBJ2-1): DGGITQSPKYLFRKEGQNVTLSCEQNLNHDAMYWYRQDPGQGLRLIYYSQIVNDFQKGDIAEGYSVSREKKESFPLTVTSAQKNPTAFYLCASNAGGVDNEQFFGPGTRLTVL.

This chain connects TRBV25-1 to TRBJ2-5; TCRdb's D call of TRBD1 is untestable without DNA. The CDR3 spans 14 residues. The germline gives CDR1 MGHDK, CDR2 SYGVNS. CDR3 sequence reads: CASTDAGERETQYF.

The CDR3 region is CASSLAGDNEQFF. The chain has TRBV7-9 and TRBJ2-1. This CDR3 spans 13 amino acids. The germline CDR1 and CDR2 sequences are SEHNR and FQNEAQ (reference sequence).

This chain uses TRBV12-3 or TRBV12-4 with TRBJ2-3. This CDR3 comprises 14 residues. The chain's CDR3 is CASSLSGLTDTQYF.

V is TRBV12-3 or TRBV12-4 and J is TRBJ2-7; TCRdb returns TRBD1, unconfirmable since there is no DNA. The CDR3 loop spans 14 amino acids. This chain's CDR3 is CASSPPGQWYEQYF.

The chain joins TRBV29-1 to TRBJ2-7; TCRdb indicates TRBD1, and absent DNA this call remains unverified. The CDR3 has 12 residues. From germline, CDR1 is SQVTM and CDR2 ANQGSEA. The CDR3 reads CSAWDETYEQYF.

This clonotype is identified as medium-sized from frequency. CDR3 in amino acids: CASSPLTSDPYNEQFF. The rearrangement joins TRBV3-1 to TRBJ2-1; checking the TCRdb D call of TRBD2 is not possible without DNA. There are 16 residues in the CDR3. Germline CDR1 is LGHDT and CDR2 is YNNKEL (reference sequence).

By frequency, this clonotype is medium-sized. The chain uses TRBV7-8 and TRBJ1-1. CDR1 and CDR2 from the germline V gene are SGHVS and FQNEAQ. The CDR3 has 17 residues. The CDR3 sequence is CASSDQKTVRGNTEAFF. The complete variable domain, with remaining parts taken from reference TRBV7-8 and TRBJ1-1, reads GAGVSQSPRYKVAKRGQDVALRCDPISGHVSLFWYQQALGQGPEFLTYFQNEAQLDKSGLPSDRFFAERPEGSVSTLKIQRTQQEDSAVYLCASSDQKTVRGNTEAFFGQGTRLTVV.

The chain uses TRBV5-6 and TRBJ2-1; the TCRdb D gene call, TRBD1, has no DNA to confirm it. The CDR3 runs to 14 residues. From germline, CDR1 is SGHDT and CDR2 YYEEEE. The CDR3 loop is CASNPGGSGGEQFF. Using reference TRBV5-6 and TRBJ2-1 for the parts outside the CDR3, the full variable domain is DAGVTQSPTHLIKTRGQQVTLRCSPKSGHDTVSWYQQALGQGPQFIFQYYEEEERQRGNFPDRFSGHQFPNYSSELNVNALLLGDSALYLCASNPGGSGGEQFFGPGTRLTVL.

This sequence joins TRBV4-1 and TRBJ2-1; TCRdb picks TRBD1, but there is no DNA to check that call. The CDR3 extends over 15 amino acids. Germline loops: CDR1 MGHRA, CDR2 YSYEKL. CDR3 loop: CASSLTGGGSNEQFF.

This clonotype is labeled medium-sized (0.01 to 0.1%) based on frequency. The chain joins TRBV6-2 or TRBV6-3 to TRBJ2-1. Per germline, CDR1 MNHEY and CDR2 SVGEGT. There are 15 residues in the CDR3. The CDR3 loop reads CASSYGEWGDNEQFF.

The V and J genes are TRBV28 and TRBJ2-5; TCRdb lists TRBD1, though no DNA is available to test this call. Germline V gene data show CDR1 as MDHEN and CDR2 as SYDVKM. The CDR3 extends over 19 amino acids. This chain's CDR3 is CASSLPTGTGMLRSETQYF.

The rearrangement uses TRBV7-9 and TRBJ1-4. The CDR3 contains 15 residues. CDR1 and CDR2 from the germline V gene are SEHNR and FQNEAQ (reference sequence). The CDR3 sequence is CASSRDPATNEKLFF.

The V gene is TRBV27, the J gene TRBJ2-5; as DNA is missing, the TRBD2 call by TCRdb cannot be tested. Germline assignment: CDR1 MNHEY and CDR2 SMNVEV (reference sequence). The CDR3 consists of 16 residues. The CDR3 region is CASSLLLAGGQETQYF.

V usage is TRBV27 and J usage is TRBJ2-1; as DNA is missing, the TRBD2 call by TCRdb cannot be tested. Germline assignment: CDR1 MNHEY and CDR2 SMNVEV (reference sequence). The CDR3 covers 19 residues. Here the CDR3 reads CATLKTPGLAGNSYNEQFF.

This clonotype is called medium-sized (0.01 to 0.1%) based on its frequency. This chain uses TRBV7-2 with TRBJ2-5. The length of the CDR3 is 13 residues. Germline V gene lookup returns CDR1 SGHTA and CDR2 FQGNSA. The CDR3 is CASSFIPEETQYF.

The gene calls are TRBV7-2 and TRBJ2-7; TCRdb names TRBD1, which stays unverified in the absence of DNA. Germline V gives CDR1 SGHTA, CDR2 FQGNSA. This CDR3 comprises 15 residues. CDR3 sequence: CASSLGGGGTYEQYF.

The chain links TRBV11-2 to TRBJ2-3. Germline CDR1 SGHAT, CDR2 FQNNGV. The CDR3 is made up of 12 amino acids. The CDR3 sequence is CASRSMLDTQYF.

The chain couples TRBV6-2 or TRBV6-3 to TRBJ2-7. The CDR3 has 13 residues. From germline, CDR1 is MNHEY and CDR2 SVGEGT. The CDR3 spells CASMPLLTYEQYF.

The CDR3: CASSYLAGGRDTQYF. The chain employs TRBV6-5 and TRBJ2-3; absent DNA, TCRdb's TRBD2 call cannot be checked. The CDR3 has 15 residues. CDR1 MNHEY and CDR2 SVGAGI come from the germline V gene.

This clonotype is classed as medium-sized by frequency. V gene TRBV29-1 combines with J gene TRBJ2-5; absent DNA, TCRdb's TRBD1 call cannot be checked. Looked up from germline, CDR1 is SQVTM and CDR2 is ANQGSEA. The CDR3 consists of 15 residues. The CDR3 loop reads CSSPSLRGTQETQYF.

The rearrangement uses TRBV7-3 and TRBJ2-1. This CDR3 has 15 amino acids. CDR1 is SGHTA and CDR2 is FQGTGA in the germline V gene. Here the CDR3 reads CASSLLDRSYNEQFF.

The chain carries TRBV7-2 and TRBJ1-5. The CDR3 is 13 residues long. Germline CDR1 SGHTA, CDR2 FQGNSA. CDR3 sequence: CASSPDPNQPQHF.

J is TRBJ2-7 and V is TRBV7-3; lacking DNA, the TRBD1 call made by TCRdb goes unchecked. From germline, CDR1 is SGHTA and CDR2 FQGTGA. CDR3 size: 14 residues. CDR3 loop: CASSLTGGLDEQYF.

The rearrangement joins TRBV5-1 to TRBJ2-1; TCRdb indicates TRBD2, and absent DNA this call remains unverified. Looked up from germline, CDR1 is SGHRS and CDR2 is YFSETQ. This CDR3 contains 18 residues. The CDR3: CASSSQPGPPITFNEQFF.

The chain recombines TRBV20-1 with TRBJ2-3; checking the TCRdb D call of TRBD1 is not possible without DNA. The CDR3 loop spans 17 amino acids. CDR1 DFQATT and CDR2 SNEGSKA come from the germline V gene (reference sequence). CDR3 sequence reads: CSARDIWGGSASDTQYF.

J is TRBJ1-1 and V is TRBV19; TCRdb outputs TRBD1, but without DNA this stays unchecked. Per germline, CDR1 LNHDA and CDR2 SQIVND (reference sequence). This CDR3 has 15 amino acids. CDR3 protein: CASSGTPLANTEAFF.

The chain has TRBV7-9 and TRBJ2-1; TCRdb indicates TRBD1, and absent DNA this call remains unverified. The CDR3 runs 15 residues. CDR1 SEHNR and CDR2 FQNEAQ come from the germline V gene (reference sequence). The CDR3 loop reads CASSLVGTGSNEQFF.

CDR3: CASSWTSGTYEQYF. The chain joins TRBV5-1 to TRBJ2-7; TCRdb outputs TRBD2, but without DNA this stays unchecked. The CDR3 covers 14 residues. The germline gives CDR1 SGHRS, CDR2 YFSETQ.